A single sample gave rise to the 30 T cell receptor beta chains below, sequenced in a study of CD8 T cells in ankylosing spondylitis. A single record per CDR3 protein comes from TCRdb applying MiXCR to the 5' RACE reads. This table has approximately 260,000 distinct CDR3 sequences, 8% to 9.5% appearing once. The sequenced sample consisted of blood, either unsorted or a sorted T cell fraction (not recorded which). All receptors come from a male donor with ankylosing spondylitis or in good health (not recorded which).

This clonotype appeared many times. The chain has TRBV5-1 and TRBJ1-1; tentatively, D is TRBD1 (6 bases). Trimming left V 1 base short and J 6 bases short, with 10 bases between. The germline CDR1 and CDR2 sequences are SGHRS and YFSETQ. This CDR3 has 13 amino acids. The CDR3 bases are TGCGCCAGCAGCTTGTCAGGGGCCGCTGAAGCTTTCTTT. It translates to CASSLSGAAEAFF. The whole variable domain, filled in from reference TRBV5-1 and TRBJ1-1, reads KAGVTQTPRYLIKTRGQQVTLSCSPISGHRSVSWYQQTPGQGLQFLFEYFSETQRNKGNFPGRFSGRQFSNSRSEMNVSTLELGDSALYLCASSLSGAAEAFFGQGTRLTVV.

CDR3 region: CASKPAGTYEQYF. CDR3 sequence (DNA): TGTGCCAGCAAACCAGCGGGAACCTACGAGCAGTACTTC. The V gene is TRBV12-3 or TRBV12-4, the J gene TRBJ2-7; TRBD2 matches at 7 bases. The length of the CDR3 is 13 residues. V shed 7 bases and J 2 bases; nucleotides not matched to a gene: 5.

The chain couples TRBV5-1 to TRBJ2-1; TRBD2 might be the D (6 bases). The CDR3 contains 14 residues. The V gene's germline CDR1 is SGHRS and CDR2 YFSETQ. The V end was cut by 4 bases, the J end by 6 bases, with 14 bases between. The CDR3: CASSHPGTANEQFF. The CDR3 nucleotides are TGCGCCAGCAGCCACCCCGGGACTGCCAATGAGCAGTTCTTC.

This clonotype was recorded many times. The chain recombines TRBV12-3 or TRBV12-4 with TRBJ2-7, with 7 bases that match TRBD2. This CDR3 is 17 amino acids long. V lost 0 bases, J lost 0 bases, and 8 bases stayed unmatched. The CDR3 DNA reads as TGTGCCAGCAGTTTAGCGCTCTCTCGCGGGAGCTCCTACGAGCAGTACTTC. This codes for CASSLALSRGSSYEQYF.

Many counts were recorded for this clonotype. The chain recombines TRBV10-2 with TRBJ2-1; 10 bases are shared with TRBD2. Losses at the gene ends were 3 bases for V and 7 bases for J; bases not matched to a gene: 12. The CDR3 length is 17 residues. CDR1 is WSHSY, CDR2 SAAADI, per germline. The CDR3 DNA is TGCGCCAGCAGTGAAGTTACTAGCGGGAATCGGGTGAATGAGCAGTTCTTC. Translated, it gives CASSEVTSGNRVNEQFF.

The sample holds many counts of this clonotype. The chain is built from TRBV20-1 and TRBJ2-1; 13 positions match TRBD2. Germline CDR1 and CDR2: DFQATT and SNEGSKA (reference sequence). The V segment lost 6 bases and the J segment 4 bases; nucleotides outside the gene matches: 9. This CDR3 region has 16 residues. CDR3 region: CSAPGTSGIDYNEQFF. In DNA, the CDR3 is TGCAGTGCCCCTGGGACTAGCGGGATAGATTACAATGAGCAGTTCTTC.

This chain connects TRBV5-5 to TRBJ1-5, with D tentatively TRBD1 (6 bases). The CDR3 length is 16 residues. Germline V gene data show CDR1 as SGHKS and CDR2 as YYEKEE (reference sequence). Trimming shortened V by 2 bases and J by 3 bases, and 15 bases separated the two germline ends. The CDR3 DNA reads TGTGCCAGCAGCTTCTTCTCCGGACAGCTCAATCAGCCCCAGCATTTT. Translating gives CASSFFSGQLNQPQHF.

This clonotype was counted ten times or more. The chain combines TRBV7-8 with TRBJ1-6; 10 bases are a match to TRBD1. CDR1 is SGHVS and CDR2 is FQNEAQ in the germline V gene. After removal of 3 bases from V and 15 bases from J, the junction contained 2 bases not matched to a gene. The CDR3 runs to 12 residues. The CDR3 loop is CASSLGTGVLHF. CDR3 in DNA: TGTGCCAGCAGCTTGGGGACAGGGGTCCTCCACTTT.

There are many counts of this clonotype. The genes are TRBV3-1 and TRBJ2-5; 8 bases line up with TRBD2. The germline gives CDR1 LGHDT, CDR2 YNNKEL (reference sequence). J gave up 2 bases and V 6 bases, and 8 bases lay outside the gene matches. The CDR3 consists of 15 residues. As DNA, the CDR3 is TGTGCCAGCAGTCTTCGTAGCGGGGTACAAGAGACCCAGTACTTC. Translating it yields CASSLRSGVQETQYF.

In this sample, this clonotype turned up a few times. The V call is TRBV4-3, the J call TRBJ2-1; unclear D gene. CDR3 length equals 14 residues. Germline V gives CDR1 LGHNA, CDR2 YSLEER. The germline V and J ends were trimmed by 1 base and 7 bases, with 11 bases remaining between them. CDR3 bases: TGCGCCAGCAGCCAAGTTTATATGGCAAATGAGCAGTTCTTC. Translated: CASSQVYMANEQFF.

This clonotype was recorded at least ten times. The chain uses TRBV2 and TRBJ2-1, with 8 nucleotides matching TRBD2. The CDR3 loop spans 13 amino acids. V shed 10 bases and J 8 bases; nucleotides not matched to a gene: 10. Germline V gene lookup returns CDR1 SNHLY and CDR2 FYNNEI. Written as DNA, the CDR3 is TGTGCCACCCTGGCGGGAGGTTGGTATGAGCAGTTCTTC. The encoded protein is CATLAGGWYEQFF.

This clonotype was seen at least ten times. The V gene is TRBV5-1, the J gene TRBJ2-7; D is perhaps TRBD2 (5 bases). CDR1 is SGHRS, CDR2 YFSETQ, per germline. CDR3 length equals 15 residues. Trimming took 0 bases from V and 5 from J, leaving 15 bases between them. CDR3 DNA sequence: TGCGCCAGCAGCTTGGAGTCACGCGTGCGGGACGAGCAGTACTTC. As protein: CASSLESRVRDEQYF.

This clonotype was counted many times. The CDR3 sequence: CASSPGLAQETQYF. The CDR3 nucleotides read TGTGCCAGCAGCCCGGGACTAGCTCAAGAGACCCAGTACTTC. V and J are TRBV5-4 and TRBJ2-5; 9 nucleotides align to TRBD2. This CDR3 contains 14 residues. CDR1 and CDR2 from the germline V gene are SGHNT and YYREEE (reference sequence). With V trimmed by 4 bases and J by 2 bases, 3 bases remained unmatched. Drawing the rest from reference TRBV5-4 and TRBJ2-5, the complete variable domain is ETGVTQSPTHLIKTRGQQVTLRCSSQSGHNTVSWYQQALGQGPQFIFQYYREEENGRGNFPPRFSGLQFPNYSSELNVNALELDDSALYLCASSPGLAQETQYFGPGTRLLVL.

The chain links TRBV5-1 to TRBJ2-2, with D perhaps matching TRBD2 (5 bases). The CDR3 loop spans 15 amino acids. The germline V and J ends were trimmed by 2 bases and 4 bases, with 12 bases remaining between them. Germline-derived CDR1 and CDR2 are SGHRS and YFSETQ. CDR3 residues: CASSFRDSSTGELFF. CDR3 in DNA: TGCGCCAGCAGCTTCCGGGATTCCTCCACCGGGGAGCTGTTTTTT.

This clonotype was counted ten times or more. The J gene is TRBJ2-7, the V gene TRBV5-1; unclear D gene. Trimming took 0 bases from V and 3 from J, leaving 7 bases between them. The CDR3 is 13 residues long. The germline gives CDR1 SGHRS, CDR2 YFSETQ. The CDR3, as DNA: TGCGCCAGCAGCTTGGGGGAAAACTACGAGCAGTACTTC. This sequence encodes CASSLGENYEQYF.

The chain recombines TRBV4-1 with TRBJ1-2; tentative D call: TRBD1 (5 bases). CDR1 is MGHRA, CDR2 YSYEKL, per germline. Trimming left V 1 base short and J 8 bases short, with 14 bases between. The CDR3 contains 14 residues. Here the CDR3 reads CASSQGRAAMGYTF. The CDR3, as DNA: TGCGCCAGCAGCCAAGGCAGGGCGGCGATGGGCTACACCTTC.

This clonotype was recorded at least ten times. V and J are TRBV5-6 and TRBJ1-1; D possibly corresponds to TRBD1 (5 bases). The CDR3 has 15 residues. V lost 6 bases and J lost 4, with 19 bases in between. CDR1 is SGHDT, CDR2 YYEEEE, per germline. Here the CDR3 DNA reads TGTGCCAGCACCTCCTTGAATACCGGGGGCACTGAAGCTTTCTTT. The encoded protein is CASTSLNTGGTEAFF.

This clonotype was counted ten times or more. This sequence joins TRBV12-3 or TRBV12-4 and TRBJ1-1, with unresolved D. The germline V and J ends were trimmed by 6 bases and 1 base, with 12 bases remaining between them. The CDR3 has 14 residues. The CDR3 is CASSTYSRNTEAFF. The CDR3 nucleotides read TGTGCCAGCAGCACCTATTCTCGGAACACTGAAGCTTTCTTT.

Concerning this clonotype itself: A read error may explain this, as a much larger clone is one base away. The chain combines TRBV12-3 or TRBV12-4 with TRBJ2-5; D perhaps matches TRBD2 (6 bases). The CDR3 totals 16 residues. V was clipped by 8 bases and J by 4 bases, with 23 bases between them. The DNA for the CDR3 is TGTGCCAGCGGCATACTCTTGGGACTGGGGGGAGAGACCCAGTACTTC. Amino acids: CASGILLGLGGETQYF.

This clonotype was detected a few times. The rearrangement joins TRBV7-8 to TRBJ2-7; D not certain. The CDR3 is 12 amino acids. V lost 4 bases, J lost 6 bases, and 10 bases lay in between. CDR1 SGHVS and CDR2 FQNEAQ come from the germline V gene. The CDR3 loop is CASSYEGLEQYF. CDR3 sequence (DNA): TGTGCCAGCAGCTATGAAGGGCTCGAGCAGTACTTC.

This clonotype was detected only a few times. The J gene is TRBJ2-3, the V gene TRBV27; D unresolved. Trimming stripped 2 bases from V and 2 bases from J, with 11 bases between. Germline V CDR1 and CDR2: MNHEY, SMNVEV (reference sequence). The CDR3 length is 15 residues. CDR3 nucleotide sequence: TGTGCCAGCAGTTTAATGGCCCCCTACACAGATACGCAGTATTTT. It encodes CASSLMAPYTDTQYF.

The V gene is TRBV7-2, the J gene TRBJ2-3, with 8 bases lining up with TRBD2. This CDR3 region has 13 residues. The ends lost 5 bases at V and 6 bases at J; junction bases unmatched: 4. Looked up from germline, CDR1 is SGHTA and CDR2 is FQGNSA. CDR3 amino acids: CASSRGGPDTQYF. CDR3 coding DNA: TGTGCCAGCAGCCGGGGGGGCCCCGATACGCAGTATTTT.

This clonotype was recorded a few times. This chain connects TRBV29-1 to TRBJ2-1; D gene uncertain. V dropped 0 bases and J dropped 4 bases, with 4 bases sitting between them. The CDR3 runs 12 residues. Germline V gene sequence: CDR1 SQVTM, CDR2 ANQGSEA. The CDR3 region is CSVEEDYNEQFF. The CDR3 DNA reads as TGCAGCGTTGAAGAGGATTACAATGAGCAGTTCTTC.

At least ten counts were recorded for this clonotype. The chain recombines TRBV5-6 with TRBJ2-4; tentatively, D is TRBD1 (8 bases). Germline V CDR1 and CDR2: SGHDT, YYEEEE. Trimming took off 4 bases at V and 7 bases at J, with 12 bases between the two ends. CDR3 length: 13 residues. CDR3 sequence (DNA): TGTGCCAGCAGCCCACAGGGGGGGAACATTCAGTACTTC. This sequence encodes CASSPQGGNIQYF.

This clonotype was recorded a few times. V usage is TRBV20-1 and J usage is TRBJ1-3; 9 positions agree with TRBD1. CDR3 length: 14 amino acids. Germline V gives CDR1 DFQATT, CDR2 SNEGSKA (reference sequence). Trimming removed 2 bases from V and 4 bases from J; junction bases left unmatched: 3. The CDR3: CSARRTGAGNTIYF. The CDR3 DNA sequence: TGCAGTGCTAGAAGGACAGGGGCGGGAAACACCATATATTTT.

This clonotype has a count of ten or more. The chain carries TRBV29-1 and TRBJ2-2; tentative D call: TRBD1 (5 bases). The V end lost 6 bases, the J end lost 8 bases, and 16 bases lay between the germline ends. Per the germline V gene, CDR1 is SQVTM and CDR2 is ANQGSEA. This CDR3 has 13 residues. The CDR3 DNA is TGCAGCGTGTTGACAGTCGCAGGGGGGGAGCTGTTTTTT. Residues: CSVLTVAGGELFF.

The table lists this clonotype with many counts. The chain's CDR3 is CAISGTSGVLHNEQFF. DNA of the CDR3: TGTGCCATCAGTGGGACTAGCGGGGTCCTTCACAATGAGCAGTTCTTC. The rearrangement uses TRBV10-3 and TRBJ2-1, with 12 bases lining up with TRBD2. After removal of 4 bases from V and 5 bases from J, the junction contained 6 bases not matched to a gene. Germline CDR1 and CDR2: ENHRY and SYGVKD. The CDR3 contains 16 residues.

This clonotype was detected ten times or more. The chain is built from TRBV20-1 and TRBJ2-7, with 7 bases lining up with TRBD2. Germline CDR1 and CDR2: DFQATT and SNEGSKA (reference sequence). V lost 0 bases to trimming and J lost 2 bases; unmatched junction nucleotides: 4. This CDR3 is built from 14 residues. Here the CDR3 DNA reads TGCAGTGCTAGAGATCCCAGCGGGGCCTACGAGCAGTACTTC. Encoded protein: CSARDPSGAYEQYF.

Details on this clonotype: One end of the junction does not line up with germline, which may come from a read error. The chain couples TRBV2 to TRBJ2-7; 7 bases agree with TRBD1. CDR1 and CDR2 from the germline V gene are SNHLY and FYNNEI. There are 14 residues in the CDR3. CDR3 bases: TGTCCCAGCAGTGTAGACAGGGTATCCTACGAGCAGTACTTC. Amino acid sequence: CPSSVDRVSYEQYF.

This clonotype was observed many times. The V gene is TRBV7-2, the J gene TRBJ2-3; D gene uncertain. The V end lost 5 bases, the J end lost 11 bases, and 14 bases lay between the germline ends. The CDR3 consists of 12 residues. In germline, CDR1 is SGHTA, CDR2 FQGNSA. CDR3 region: CASSPNTFEQYF. CDR3 in DNA: TGTGCCAGCAGCCCAAACACATTTGAGCAGTATTTT.